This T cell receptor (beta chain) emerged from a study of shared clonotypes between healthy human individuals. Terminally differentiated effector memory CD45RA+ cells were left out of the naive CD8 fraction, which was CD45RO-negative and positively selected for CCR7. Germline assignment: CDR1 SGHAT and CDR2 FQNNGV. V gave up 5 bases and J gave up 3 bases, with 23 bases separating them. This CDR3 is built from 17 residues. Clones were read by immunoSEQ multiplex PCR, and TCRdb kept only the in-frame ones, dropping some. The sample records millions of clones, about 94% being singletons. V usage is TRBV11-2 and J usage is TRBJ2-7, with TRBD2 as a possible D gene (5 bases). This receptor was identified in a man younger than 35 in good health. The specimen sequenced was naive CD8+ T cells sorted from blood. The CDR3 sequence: CASSLGGSANPYYEQYF. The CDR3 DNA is TGTGCCAGCAGCCTTGGTGGGAGCGCGAACCCTTACTACGAGCAGTACTTC.